A single sample gave rise to the 21 T cell receptor beta chains below, sequenced in a study of blood T cell repertoires in COVID-19. Only in-frame clones appear in the TCRdb table, and some are missing; sequencing was by immunoSEQ multiplex PCR. The sample contains 300,000 or so clones, about nine tenths of which appear only once. The specimen sequenced was peripheral blood. These receptors originate from a middle-aged man with active or convalescent COVID-19.

V usage is TRBV23-1 and J usage is TRBJ1-1; 8 bases align to TRBD1. TRBV23-1 falls under the ORF class, with uncertain function. Losses at the gene ends were 0 bases for V and 5 bases for J; bases not matched to a gene: 17. The CDR3 is 19 residues long. The CDR3 DNA is TGCGCCAGCAGTCAATCGGCCCCTTGTCTCAGGGGGCGTCGGACTGAAGCTTTCTTT. It is translated as CASSQSAPCLRGRRTEAFF.

The chain links TRBV7-9 to TRBJ1-1; the D is unclear. The V gene lost 3 bases and the J gene lost 1 base, with 6 bases spanning the gap. Looked up from germline, CDR1 is SEHNR and CDR2 is FQNEAQ (reference sequence). The CDR3 spans 13 residues. The CDR3 coding sequence is TGTGCCAGCAGCTTGGCGGAGAACACTGAAGCTTTCTTT. Protein: CASSLAENTEAFF.

The chain carries TRBV6-5 and TRBJ2-2; D is undetermined. V lost 6 bases and J 7 bases, leaving 9 bases between the germline ends. The CDR3 covers 12 residues. Germline V gene data show CDR1 as MNHEY and CDR2 as SVGAGI. The CDR3 reads CASREFGGELFF. Written as DNA, the CDR3 is TGTGCCAGCAGAGAGTTCGGCGGGGAGCTGTTTTTT.

This clone came up many times. V and J are TRBV10-3 and TRBJ1-6; 7 nucleotides align to TRBD1. V was clipped by 8 bases and J by 2 bases; unmatched bases: 0. The CDR3 is made up of 13 amino acids. Germline values: CDR1 ENHRY, CDR2 SYGVKD. The CDR3 DNA reads TGTGCCATCGGGACAGCCTATAATTCACCCCTCCACTTT. Translated: CAIGTAYNSPLHF.

This chain joins TRBV6-6 and TRBJ2-5; D is undetermined. The germline CDR1 and CDR2 sequences are MNHNY and SVGAGI (reference sequence). The CDR3 consists of 15 residues. V shed 2 bases and J shed 0 bases, with 10 bases lying between them. CDR3 nucleotides: TGTGCCAGCAGTTACGTTTCCGCGTACCAAGAGACCCAGTACTTC. This gives the protein CASSYVSAYQETQYF.

The chain combines TRBV28 with TRBJ1-5; weak D call: TRBD1 (5 bases). V gave up 4 bases and J gave up 0 bases, with 16 bases separating them. Germline values: CDR1 MDHEN, CDR2 SYDVKM. The CDR3 totals 17 residues. This CDR3 reads CASSSDKLPVSNQPQHF. The CDR3, as DNA: TGTGCCAGCAGTTCGGACAAACTACCTGTTAGCAATCAGCCCCAGCATTTT.

This clone has a handful of counts. The CDR3 here is CASRDLQGNTEAFF. CDR3 in DNA: TGTGCCAGCAGAGACTTACAAGGGAACACTGAAGCTTTCTTT. The rearrangement uses TRBV2 and TRBJ1-1; D is unclear. V was shortened by 6 bases and J by 1 base, with 12 bases between the two germline ends. CDR1 and CDR2 (germline): SNHLY, FYNNEI. This CDR3 has 14 residues.

The V and J genes are TRBV29-1 and TRBJ1-2; D perhaps matches TRBD1 (6 bases). This CDR3 comprises 12 residues. CDR1 is SQVTM, CDR2 ANQGSEA, per germline. Trimming removed 2 bases from V and 3 bases from J, with 7 bases in between. CDR3 residues: CSVEKGDYGYTF. CDR3 in DNA: TGCAGCGTTGAAAAGGGGGACTATGGCTACACCTTC.

The chain is built from TRBV24-1 and TRBJ1-2, with D possibly TRBD1 on 6 matching bases. The CDR3 loop spans 16 amino acids. The V gene lost 3 bases and the J gene lost 5 bases, with 18 bases spanning the gap. CDR1 and CDR2 (germline): KGHDR, SFDVKD. In nucleotides, the CDR3 is TGTGCCACCAGTGATCCCAAGGGAGGGGGAACTTATGGCTACACCTTC. Its translation: CATSDPKGGGTYGYTF.

This clone was recorded once. The chain combines TRBV6-5 with TRBJ1-5, with unresolved D. Per the germline V gene, CDR1 is MNHEY and CDR2 is SVGAGI. V was clipped by 6 bases and J by 0 bases, with 12 bases between them. The CDR3 runs 15 residues. In nucleotides, the CDR3 is TGTGCCAGCAGAGCTCAGGTGTATAGCAATCAGCCCCAGCATTTT. Protein: CASRAQVYSNQPQHF.

The chain couples TRBV4-1 to TRBJ1-4; D possibly corresponds to TRBD1 (6 bases). V was clipped by 3 bases and J by 0 bases, with 11 bases between them. The CDR3 sequence is 16 residues long. Germline CDR1 MGHRA, CDR2 YSYEKL. CDR3: CASSHLTGSTNEKLFF. The CDR3 nucleotides read TGCGCCAGCAGCCATCTGACAGGTTCAACTAATGAAAAACTGTTTTTT.

Written as DNA, the CDR3 is TGCGCCAGCAGCCTTTCCGGGACAGGGACCAACGAGCAGTACTTC. It codes for CASSLSGTGTNEQYF. The chain carries TRBV5-1 and TRBJ2-7; 9 bases align to TRBD1. The CDR3 spans 15 residues. CDR1 and CDR2 (germline): SGHRS, YFSETQ. V lost 4 bases, J lost 5 bases, and 10 bases stayed unmatched. Full variable domain (outside the CDR3, taken from reference TRBV5-1 and TRBJ2-7): KAGVTQTPRYLIKTRGQQVTLSCSPISGHRSVSWYQQTPGQGLQFLFEYFSETQRNKGNFPGRFSGRQFSNSRSEMNVSTLELGDSALYLCASSLSGTGTNEQYFGPGTRLTVT.

This chain joins TRBV19 and TRBJ1-4, with D perhaps matching TRBD1 (5 bases). V lost 6 bases to trimming and J lost 5 bases, with 16 bases between them. This CDR3 spans 15 amino acids. Germline CDR1 reads LNHDA; CDR2 reads SQIVND (reference sequence). The CDR3 sequence is CASSGGTELNEKLFF. Here the CDR3 DNA reads TGTGCCAGTAGCGGGGGTACAGAACTAAATGAAAAACTGTTTTTT.

V usage is TRBV6-6 and J usage is TRBJ2-6, with a possible D match to TRBD2 (7 bases). The CDR3 totals 17 residues. The ends were cut back, 5 bases at V and 0 bases at J, with 14 bases in the middle. Germline CDR1 reads MNHNY; CDR2 reads SVGAGI (reference sequence). The CDR3 DNA reads TGTGCCAGCAGTCCAATGGGGGGGGCCTCTGGGGCCAACGTCCTGACTTTC. Its protein is CASSPMGGASGANVLTF.

The J gene is TRBJ2-1, the V gene TRBV5-1; 8 bases fit TRBD1. J gave up 5 bases and V 0 bases, and 7 bases lay outside the gene matches. The CDR3 spans 16 residues. Germline CDR1 reads SGHRS; CDR2 reads YFSETQ. CDR3 loop: CASSLALAGGHNEQFF. DNA of the CDR3: TGCGCCAGCAGCTTGGCCCTAGCAGGGGGCCACAATGAGCAGTTCTTC.

The chain carries TRBV30 and TRBJ1-6; D not certain. Per the germline V gene, CDR1 is GTSNPN and CDR2 is SVGIG (reference sequence). The V end was cut by 2 bases, the J end by 8 bases, with 10 bases between. The CDR3 spans 13 residues. CDR3 protein: CAWSRRRDSPLHF. CDR3 in DNA: TGTGCCTGGAGTCGAAGGAGGGATTCACCCCTCCACTTT.

The V gene is TRBV9, the J gene TRBJ1-4; D is undetermined. V dropped 0 bases and J dropped 0 bases, with 6 bases sitting between them. The CDR3 runs 15 residues. From germline, CDR1 is SGDLS and CDR2 YYNGEE. The CDR3 DNA is TGTGCCAGCAGCGTAGGCGGTGCAACTAATGAAAAACTGTTTTTT. This translates into CASSVGGATNEKLFF.

This clone showed up just once. This sequence joins TRBV2 and TRBJ1-5; tentatively, D is TRBD1 (6 bases). Trimming removed 5 bases from V and 3 bases from J, with 11 bases in between. The CDR3 length is 14 residues. The germline CDR1 and CDR2 sequences are SNHLY and FYNNEI. CDR3 DNA: TGTGCCAGCAGTCGGGACACCATCAATCAGCCCCAGCATTTT. As protein: CASSRDTINQPQHF.

The chain couples TRBV10-3 to TRBJ1-1, with 12 bases aligning to TRBD1. This CDR3 contains 16 residues. Trimming removed 8 bases from V and 7 bases from J; junction bases left unmatched: 14. Germline CDR1 and CDR2: ENHRY and SYGVKD. The CDR3, as DNA: TGTGCCATCCGGAGAGCAGGGGACAGGGGGCAGGGTGAAGCTTTCTTT. It encodes CAIRRAGDRGQGEAFF.

This chain uses TRBV11-2 with TRBJ2-7; TRBD1 matches at 7 bases. CDR3 length: 14 residues. V was pared by 2 bases and J by 1 base, with 2 bases of the junction left unmatched. Germline CDR1 SGHAT, CDR2 FQNNGV. The CDR3 bases are TGTGCCAGCAGCTTAAGACAGGGTTCCTACGAGCAGTACTTC. Its translation: CASSLRQGSYEQYF.

This clone was found a few times. The genes are TRBV3-1 (or the pseudogene TRBV3-2) and TRBJ1-3, with a weak D call TRBD1 (5 bases). CDR3 length: 15 residues. Germline-derived CDR1 and CDR2 are LGHDT and YNNKEL (reference sequence). Trimming left V 1 base short and J 2 bases short, with 9 bases between. This CDR3 reads CASSQVGGTGNTIYF. The CDR3 bases are TGTGCCAGCAGCCAAGTGGGGGGAACTGGAAACACCATATATTTT.